The 27 T cell receptor beta chains below all came from one sample that was sequenced in a study of cytotoxic CD8 clonotypes in ibrutinib-treated CLL. Using immunoSEQ multiplex PCR, the repertoire was profiled, and TCRdb retains in-frame clones only, with some absent. This sample carries around 250,000 clones, roughly 74% of them seen once, and the ten largest clones take approximately 15%. Sequencing was performed on PBMCs, taken after 24 months of ibrutinib treatment. Source of these receptors: a human donor with chronic lymphocytic leukemia.

The chain joins TRBV2 to TRBJ2-1; D is undetermined. CDR3 length: 14 residues. V lost 6 bases and J 1 base, leaving 10 bases between the germline ends. Germline V gene data show CDR1 as SNHLY and CDR2 as FYNNEI. The CDR3 sequence is CASRGSGSYNEQFF. The CDR3 DNA reads as TGTGCCAGCAGGGGGTCTGGGTCCTACAATGAGCAGTTCTTC.

The chain employs TRBV25-1 and TRBJ2-3; D not certain. The germline gives CDR1 MGHDK, CDR2 SYGVNS. The CDR3 runs 16 residues. Trimming took 6 bases from V and 4 from J, leaving 20 bases between them. CDR3 in amino acids: CASSAPPALGPDTQYF. The DNA of the CDR3 is TGTGCCAGCAGCGCCCCACCCGCGTTGGGCCCAGATACGCAGTATTTT.

The rearrangement uses TRBV6-4 and TRBJ2-1; TRBD2 agrees at 9 bases. Losses at the gene ends were 6 bases for V and 9 bases for J; bases not matched to a gene: 12. CDR3 length: 15 residues. CDR1 and CDR2 (germline): MRHNA, SNTAGT. CDR3 amino acids: CASSADGSGSVEQFF. CDR3 bases: TGTGCCAGCAGCGCGGATGGTAGCGGGAGTGTTGAGCAGTTCTTC.

V and J are TRBV27 and TRBJ2-3, with TRBD1 matching 8 bases. J gave up 6 bases and V 6 bases, and 11 bases lay outside the gene matches. Germline V gives CDR1 MNHEY, CDR2 SMNVEV (reference sequence). CDR3 length: 15 amino acids. For the CDR3, the DNA is TGTGCCAGCAGCCTGCTACAGGGGGGAATTGATACGCAGTATTTT. Translated: CASSLLQGGIDTQYF.

The chain links TRBV7-2 to TRBJ2-5; no clear D. CDR1 is SGHTA, CDR2 FQGNSA, per germline. V shed 2 bases and J shed 5 bases, with 18 bases lying between them. This CDR3 is 16 amino acids long. CDR3 coding DNA: TGTGCCAGCAGCTTAAATCTCTATGATTTCGCGGAGACCCAGTACTTC. It specifies CASSLNLYDFAETQYF.

The gene calls are TRBV7-2 and TRBJ2-1; D remains unclear. Trimming took off 6 bases at V and 4 bases at J, with 19 bases between the two ends. The CDR3 sequence is 16 residues long. Germline assignment: CDR1 SGHTA and CDR2 FQGNSA. In nucleotides, the CDR3 is TGTGCCAGCAGTCCCCGACCCTCCCTGGGGTACAATGAGCAGTTCTTC. This translates into CASSPRPSLGYNEQFF. Full variable domain (remainder filled in from reference TRBV7-2 and TRBJ2-1): GAGVSQSPSNKVTEKGKDVELRCDPISGHTALYWYRQSLGQGLEFLIYFQGNSAPDKSGLPSDRFSAERTGGSVSTLTIQRTQQEDSAVYLCASSPRPSLGYNEQFFGPGTRLTVL.

The gene calls are TRBV7-2 and TRBJ2-5; 15 positions match TRBD2. The closer fit of TRBJ2-7 to the DNA end suggests the J call may be wrong. Germline V gene lookup returns CDR1 SGHTA and CDR2 FQGNSA. This CDR3 spans 17 amino acids. Written as DNA, the CDR3 is TGTGCCAGCAGCTTAGCGGGACTAGCGGGAGGTTCCTACGAGCAGTACTTC. This gives the protein CASSLAGLAGGSYEQYF.

This chain uses TRBV6-5 with TRBJ2-3; tentative D call: TRBD2 (6 bases). The CDR3 contains 14 residues. V was clipped by 7 bases and J by 4 bases, with 15 bases between them. Germline CDR1 and CDR2: MNHEY and SVGAGI. Here the CDR3 DNA reads TGTGCCAGCAACCCCGGGGGTAGACCAGATACGCAGTATTTT. Translated: CASNPGGRPDTQYF.

V and J are TRBV28 and TRBJ2-7; 11 nucleotides align to TRBD2. Germline CDR1 is MDHEN and CDR2 is SYDVKM. J was trimmed by 1 base and V by 4 bases; bases with no gene match: 6. The CDR3 contains 16 residues. Written as DNA, the CDR3 is TGTGCCAGCAGTTCCCCCCGACTAGCGGGATCCTACGAGCAGTACTTC. Protein: CASSSPRLAGSYEQYF. The full variable domain, in which reference TRBV28 and TRBJ2-7 provide the parts outside the CDR3, is DVKVTQSSRYLVKRTGEKVFLECVQDMDHENMFWYRQDPGLGLRLIYFSYDVKMKEKGDIPEGYSVSREKKERFSLILESASTNQTSMYLCASSSPRLAGSYEQYFGPGTRLTVT.

This clone was counted a few times. J is TRBJ2-7 and V is TRBV5-1; 8 nucleotides agree with TRBD1. The CDR3 totals 15 residues. Germline-derived CDR1 and CDR2 are SGHRS and YFSETQ. V was pared by 2 bases and J by 3 bases, with 7 bases of the junction left unmatched. The CDR3 loop is CASSFTGGTSYEQYF. The CDR3 bases are TGCGCCAGCAGCTTTACAGGGGGAACTAGCTACGAGCAGTACTTC.

This clone occurred once. This chain connects TRBV9 to TRBJ2-7; 7 nucleotides line up with TRBD1. The CDR3 runs 14 residues. Germline lookup yields CDR1 SGDLS and CDR2 YYNGEE. The J segment lost 2 bases and the V segment lost 0 bases, leaving 2 bases of the junction unmatched. CDR3 sequence reads: CASSVDRGPYEQYF. The CDR3 DNA reads as TGTGCCAGCAGCGTAGACAGGGGACCCTACGAGCAGTACTTC.

The rearrangement uses TRBV6-5 and TRBJ2-2, with D uncertain. Between the trimmed V and J ends, which lost 6 bases and 2 bases, there was a span of 13 bases. The CDR3 contains 15 residues. CDR1 and CDR2 from the germline V gene are MNHEY and SVGAGI. The CDR3 coding sequence is TGTGCCAGCAGAGACACCTTCACTAACACCGGGGAGCTGTTTTTT. It yields the protein CASRDTFTNTGELFF.

The rearrangement uses TRBV4-1 and TRBJ1-1; 8 bases line up with TRBD1. With V trimmed by 4 bases and J by 7 bases, 17 bases remained unmatched. This CDR3 region has 17 residues. Germline values: CDR1 MGHRA, CDR2 YSYEKL. CDR3 sequence reads: CASSPSSPGQGGIEAFF. CDR3 sequence (DNA): TGCGCCAGCAGCCCAAGCTCACCTGGACAGGGAGGCATTGAAGCTTTCTTT.

The CDR3 nucleotides are TGTGCCAGCAGCTTAGAGGCGACAGGGGTAGGCTACACCTTC. Its translation: CASSLEATGVGYTF. V gene TRBV7-8 combines with J gene TRBJ1-2; 8 positions agree with TRBD1. There are 14 residues in the CDR3. Losses at the gene ends were 1 base for V and 8 bases for J; bases not matched to a gene: 6. Germline values: CDR1 SGHVS, CDR2 FQNEAQ.

V and J are TRBV5-5 and TRBJ1-5; no firm D call. The V gene's germline CDR1 is SGHKS and CDR2 YYEKEE (reference sequence). The CDR3 is 13 amino acids. V gave up 1 base and J gave up 4 bases, with 6 bases separating them. The DNA for the CDR3 is TGTGCCAGCAGCTTGCAAAGGAATCAGCCCCAGCATTTT. This sequence encodes CASSLQRNQPQHF. Combining the CDR3 with reference TRBV5-5 and TRBJ1-5 gives the whole variable domain DAGVTQSPTHLIKTRGQQVTLRCSPISGHKSVSWYQQVLGQGPQFIFQYYEKEERGRGNFPDRFSARQFPNYSSELNVNALLLGDSALYLCASSLQRNQPQHFGDGTRLSIL.

V and J are TRBV9 and TRBJ2-7, with TRBD2 matching 16 bases. Germline V gene lookup returns CDR1 SGDLS and CDR2 YYNGEE. The CDR3 loop spans 18 amino acids. The V and J ends lost 0 bases and 0 bases, in that order; junction bases with no gene match: 3. CDR3 region: CASSVEGLAGGPSYEQYF. CDR3 DNA sequence: TGTGCCAGCAGCGTAGAGGGACTAGCGGGAGGGCCCTCCTACGAGCAGTACTTC.

The sample holds a few counts of this clone. This chain connects TRBV10-3 to TRBJ1-2, with TRBD1 as a possible D gene (5 bases). V was shortened by 3 bases and J by 8 bases, with 7 bases between the two germline ends. The CDR3 has 11 amino acids. Germline assignment: CDR1 ENHRY and CDR2 SYGVKD. CDR3 DNA sequence: TGTGCCATCAGTGAAGGGGAGGGCTACACCTTC. Its translation: CAISEGEGYTF.

The sample holds a few counts of this clone. The rearrangement uses TRBV29-1 and TRBJ1-4, with 8 nucleotides matching TRBD1. The CDR3 has 11 amino acids. Per the germline V gene, CDR1 is SQVTM and CDR2 is ANQGSEA. Trimming removed 4 bases from V and 17 bases from J; junction bases left unmatched: 9. DNA of the CDR3: TGCAGCGTTGTCGCAGAGGACAGGGACTTTTTT. This sequence encodes CSVVAEDRDFF.

J is TRBJ2-2 and V is TRBV29-1; no clear D. CDR1 SQVTM and CDR2 ANQGSEA come from the germline V gene. Trimming cost V 3 bases and J 4 bases, with 3 bases left between them. This CDR3 comprises 11 residues. The chain's CDR3 is CSVERTGELFF. As DNA, the CDR3 is TGCAGCGTTGAGCGCACCGGGGAGCTGTTTTTT.

The rearrangement joins TRBV28 to TRBJ2-5, with unresolved D. The V and J ends lost 7 bases and 5 bases respectively, with 11 bases between them. The CDR3 loop spans 12 amino acids. Germline V gene lookup returns CDR1 MDHEN and CDR2 SYDVKM. The CDR3: CASNIALETQYF. The CDR3 DNA sequence: TGTGCCAGCAATATTGCTTTGGAGACCCAGTACTTC.

The chain couples TRBV19 to TRBJ1-2; D is unresolved. V lost 2 bases, J lost 8 bases, and 12 bases lay in between. This CDR3 has 13 residues. Germline V gene lookup returns CDR1 LNHDA and CDR2 SQIVND (reference sequence). CDR3 DNA sequence: TGTGCCAGTAGTATACCAAACCCAAGGGGCTACACCTTC. Its translation: CASSIPNPRGYTF.

The CDR3 DNA reads TGTGCCAGCAGCCCCGGGGAGACCCAGTACTTC. Translation gives CASSPGETQYF. This rearrangement joins TRBV5-7 to TRBJ2-5; D is uncertain. TRBV5-7 is given ORF status, its function remaining uncertain. This CDR3 is built from 11 residues. V lost 4 bases and J 5 bases, leaving 6 bases between the germline ends.

Points on this clone: Within the sample, other DNA sequences also encode this same CDR3. The chain carries TRBV9 and TRBJ2-1, with TRBD2 identical over 8 bases. The CDR3 consists of 15 residues. The germline V gene has CDR1 SGDLS and CDR2 YYNGEE. V lost 4 bases to trimming and J lost 0 bases; unmatched junction nucleotides: 3. The CDR3 reads CASSPSGSSYNEQFF. CDR3 sequence (DNA): TGTGCCAGCAGCCCGAGCGGGAGCTCCTACAATGAGCAGTTCTTC. The complete variable domain, with remaining parts taken from reference TRBV9 and TRBJ2-1, reads DSGVTQTPKHLITATGQRVTLRCSPRSGDLSVYWYQQSLDQGLQFLIQYYNGEERAKGNILERFSAQQFPDLHSELNLSSLELGDSALYFCASSPSGSSYNEQFFGPGTRLTVL.

Only a few counts were recorded for this clone. The chain has TRBV11-2 and TRBJ2-1; 7 nucleotides line up with TRBD2. The CDR3 loop spans 13 amino acids. CDR1 SGHAT and CDR2 FQNNGV come from the germline V gene. V lost 5 bases to trimming and J lost 5 bases; unmatched junction nucleotides: 3. CDR3 residues: CASSRGGNNEQFF. The CDR3 region has the DNA TGTGCCAGCAGCCGGGGAGGGAACAATGAGCAGTTCTTC.

V and J are TRBV28 and TRBJ1-2; D not resolved. V lost 5 bases and J 5 bases, leaving 12 bases between the germline ends. Per the germline V gene, CDR1 is MDHEN and CDR2 is SYDVKM. This CDR3 spans 13 amino acids. CDR3 DNA sequence: TGTGCCAGCAGTATGGACCGTCTATATGGCTACACCTTC. It is translated as CASSMDRLYGYTF.

The chain has TRBV27 and TRBJ2-1; perhaps D is TRBD1 or TRBD2 (5 bases each). Germline lookup yields CDR1 MNHEY and CDR2 SMNVEV (reference sequence). The ends were cut back, 3 bases at V and 10 bases at J, with 10 bases in the middle. The CDR3 has 12 residues. The DNA for the CDR3 is TGTGCCAGCAGTTTTGGGGGAGTGGAGCAGTTCTTC. Protein product: CASSFGGVEQFF.

The genes are TRBV7-8 and TRBJ1-1; the match to TRBD1 covers 10 bases. This CDR3 is 14 amino acids long. CDR1 and CDR2 (germline): SGHVS, FQNEAQ. V lost 5 bases and J lost 11; bases outside the gene matches: 11. This chain's CDR3 is CASSPPGQGFSAFF. In DNA form, the CDR3 reads TGTGCCAGCAGCCCACCGGGACAGGGGTTTTCGGCTTTCTTT. The whole variable domain, remainder taken from reference TRBV7-8 and TRBJ1-1, is GAGVSQSPRYKVAKRGQDVALRCDPISGHVSLFWYQQALGQGPEFLTYFQNEAQLDKSGLPSDRFFAERPEGSVSTLKIQRTQQEDSAVYLCASSPPGQGFSAFFGQGTRLTVV.